Listed here are 3 T cell receptor beta chains from one sample, sequenced in a study of T-cell memory formation after mild COVID-19. TCRdb used MiXCR to reprocess the 5' RACE reads, holding one entry per CDR3 protein. The sample yields hundreds of thousands of distinct CDR3 sequences, 23% seen once. Sequenced input: PBMCs or a T cell subset sorted from them (not recorded which). The origin of the receptors is an adult woman who had mild COVID-19 (a few samples of this study predate the infection). Cell type and time point are not known.

Only one count was recorded for this clonotype. This rearrangement joins TRBV12-3 or TRBV12-4 to TRBJ2-3; the D is unclear. Trimming removed 6 bases at V and 7 bases at J, with 11 bases between. The CDR3 spans 12 residues. The CDR3 nucleotides read TGTGCCAGCAGGGCATTCATTAATACGCAGTATTTT. It is translated as CASRAFINTQYF.

The chain recombines TRBV25-1 with TRBJ2-7, with TRBD1 as a possible D gene (6 bases). The CDR3 is 13 amino acids. With 0 bases removed from V and 5 bases from J, the gap between germline ends came to 8 bases. In germline, CDR1 is MGHDK, CDR2 SYGVNS. The CDR3 DNA sequence: TGTGCCAGCAGTGAATATTGGACAGACGAGCAGTACTTC. Protein sequence: CASSEYWTDEQYF.

This clonotype has a handful of counts. The rearrangement links TRBV20-1 to TRBJ1-1; no definite D call. V lost 0 bases and J lost 1, with 9 bases in between. Germline lookup yields CDR1 DFQATT and CDR2 SNEGSKA (reference sequence). This CDR3 is 14 amino acids long. The CDR3 DNA sequence: TGCAGTGCTAGAGATCGAGGGCAGAACACTGAAGCTTTCTTT. Residues: CSARDRGQNTEAFF.